The 23 T cell receptor beta chains presented below share a single source sample, sequenced in a study of CD8+ T cells in alopecia areata. Sequencing relied on a cDNA template that was reverse transcribed from extracted RNA. Assay used: immunoSEQ multiplex PCR; TCRdb lists only in-frame clones, some missing. The data hold approximately 54,000 clones, with about 96% observed a single time. Sequences were derived from CD8+ T cells sorted from blood, sampled at week 0. The receptors stem from a human donor with alopecia areata.

This chain links TRBV7-2 with TRBJ2-3; 9 nucleotides line up with TRBD2. CDR1 is SGHTA and CDR2 is FQGNSA in the germline V gene. V gave up 5 bases and J gave up 6 bases; unmatched junction bases: 9. The CDR3 loop spans 15 amino acids. As DNA, the CDR3 is TGTGCCAGCAGCACCTCAGCGGGGGGCAAGGATACGCAGTATTTT. This gives the protein CASSTSAGGKDTQYF.

The chain links TRBV7-9 to TRBJ2-7, with D possibly being TRBD1 (6 bases). V was trimmed by 4 bases and J by 5 bases, leaving 15 bases between them. Germline loops: CDR1 SEHNR, CDR2 FQNEAQ (reference sequence). CDR3 length: 14 amino acids. The CDR3, as DNA: TGTGCCAGCAGCTCGGACCCGGGACATCACGAGCAGTACTTC. Its protein product is CASSSDPGHHEQYF.

The chain has TRBV30 and TRBJ2-1; TRBD1 matches 9 bases. Germline CDR1 reads GTSNPN; CDR2 reads SVGIG (reference sequence). CDR3 length: 15 amino acids. V dropped 3 bases and J dropped 2; count of bases not matched to a gene: 5. Written as DNA, the CDR3 is TGTGCCTGGAGAGCCGGGACAGGGCCCTACAATGAGCAGTTCTTC. This encodes CAWRAGTGPYNEQFF. The full variable domain, rest sourced from reference TRBV30 and TRBJ2-1, is SQTIHQWPATLVQPVGSPLSLECTVEGTSNPNLYWYRQAAGRGLQLLFYSVGIGQISSEVPQNLSASRPQDRQFILSSKKLLLSDSGFYLCAWRAGTGPYNEQFFGPGTRLTVL.

The CDR3 is CASSYSTSGFMEQYF. In DNA, the CDR3 is TGTGCCAGCAGTTACTCGACTAGCGGATTTATGGAGCAGTACTTC. The V gene is TRBV6-5, the J gene TRBJ2-7; 9 bases line up with TRBD2. The CDR3 is 15 residues long. The V gene end was trimmed by 0 bases and the J gene end by 7 bases; junction bases not matched to a gene: 7. CDR1 is MNHEY, CDR2 SVGAGI, per germline.

The gene calls are TRBV29-1 and TRBJ2-1, with D hard to call. V lost 4 bases to trimming and J lost 3 bases, with 4 bases between them. This CDR3 has 11 residues. Germline loops: CDR1 SQVTM, CDR2 ANQGSEA. The DNA for the CDR3 is TGCAGCGTTGTAATCTACAATGAGCAGTTCTTC. Protein product: CSVVIYNEQFF.

CDR3: CASSRGQGDLSTGELFF. In DNA, the CDR3 is TGTGCCAGCAGCCGAGGACAGGGTGATCTATCAACCGGGGAGCTGTTTTTT. The V call is TRBV27, the J call TRBJ2-2, with TRBD1 matching 8 bases. Germline values: CDR1 MNHEY, CDR2 SMNVEV (reference sequence). Trimming at V came to 6 bases and at J to 5 bases, leaving 14 bases not matched to a gene. The CDR3 extends over 17 amino acids.

The chain joins TRBV29-1 to TRBJ1-2; TRBD1 is a possible D gene (6 bases). CDR3 length equals 12 residues. V was shortened by 4 bases and J by 3 bases, with 9 bases between the two germline ends. Germline CDR1 reads SQVTM; CDR2 reads ANQGSEA. CDR3 residues: CSVVGGDYGYTF. DNA for the CDR3: TGCAGCGTTGTAGGGGGAGACTATGGCTACACCTTC.

The chain is built from TRBV4-2 and TRBJ2-5; tentative D call: TRBD2 (6 bases). The CDR3 extends over 13 amino acids. V shed 4 bases and J shed 4 bases, with 10 bases lying between them. Germline V gives CDR1 LGHNA, CDR2 YNFKEQ. The CDR3 DNA sequence: TGTGCCAGCAGCCTCGGGGGTTCAGAGACCCAGTACTTC. It encodes CASSLGGSETQYF.

The rearrangement joins TRBV2 to TRBJ2-1; 12 bases fit TRBD2. Losses at the gene ends were 6 bases for V and 7 bases for J; bases not matched to a gene: 4. Germline V gene sequence: CDR1 SNHLY, CDR2 FYNNEI. This CDR3 region has 14 residues. The CDR3 loop reads CASRILAGGNEQFF. The DNA for the CDR3 is TGTGCCAGCAGGATCCTAGCGGGGGGGAATGAGCAGTTCTTC. The full variable domain, rest sourced from reference TRBV2 and TRBJ2-1, is EPEVTQTPSHQVTQMGQEVILRCVPISNHLYFYWYRQILGQKVEFLVSFYNNEISEKSEIFDDQFSVERPDGSNFTLKIRSTKLEDSAMYFCASRILAGGNEQFFGPGTRLTVL.

The chain recombines TRBV4-2 with TRBJ2-7; D is possibly TRBD1 (6 bases). The germline V gene has CDR1 LGHNA and CDR2 YNFKEQ. Between the trimmed V and J ends, which lost 0 bases and 0 bases, there was a span of 12 bases. This CDR3 spans 16 amino acids. CDR3 DNA: TGTGCCAGCAGCCAAGACGGGACAAGTTACTCCTACGAGCAGTACTTC. It encodes CASSQDGTSYSYEQYF.

The sample holds one count of this clone. This rearrangement joins TRBV4-3 to TRBJ2-7; D is uncertain. Trimming pared 3 bases from V and 0 bases from J, leaving 12 bases between. Germline values: CDR1 LGHNA, CDR2 YSLEER. CDR3 size: 15 residues. The CDR3 DNA follows: TGCGCCAGCAGCCAGGGTGCCCTCAACTCCTACGAGCAGTACTTC. Protein product: CASSQGALNSYEQYF.

The V call is TRBV13, the J call TRBJ2-7; TRBD1 is a possible D gene (5 bases). Trimming shortened V by 0 bases and J by 4 bases, and 10 bases separated the two germline ends. The CDR3 loop spans 14 amino acids. CDR1 PRHDT and CDR2 FYEKMQ come from the germline V gene (reference sequence). As DNA, the CDR3 is TGTGCCAGCAGCTTAGGCCAAGGGGCGTACGAGCAGTACTTC. This translates into CASSLGQGAYEQYF.

The CDR3 coding sequence is TGTGCCAGCAGCGCTAGCGGGGGGGGCTACGAGCAGTACTTC. It encodes CASSASGGGYEQYF. J is TRBJ2-7 and V is TRBV6-5; TRBD2 agrees at 12 bases. The junction had 3 bases not matched to a gene; V was cut back by 6 bases and J by 3 bases. The CDR3 length is 14 residues. Germline assignment: CDR1 MNHEY and CDR2 SVGAGI.

The V gene is TRBV7-9, the J gene TRBJ2-7; TRBD1 or TRBD2 may be the D gene (5 bases each). The CDR3 is 12 amino acids. Germline V CDR1 and CDR2: SEHNR, FQNEAQ (reference sequence). Trimming took off 4 bases at V and 4 bases at J, with 8 bases between the two ends. The CDR3 DNA is TGTGCCAGCAGCTATGGGGGTTACGAGCAGTACTTC. Amino acids: CASSYGGYEQYF.

The gene calls are TRBV7-9 and TRBJ1-1, with TRBD1 as a possible D gene (6 bases). V lost 5 bases and J 0 bases, leaving 13 bases between the germline ends. The length of the CDR3 is 15 residues. CDR1 SEHNR and CDR2 FQNEAQ come from the germline V gene (reference sequence). Here the CDR3 DNA reads TGTGCCAGCAGCCCTTGGAGGACAGTGAACACTGAAGCTTTCTTT. Its translation: CASSPWRTVNTEAFF.

This sequence joins TRBV7-9 and TRBJ2-1, with D possibly being TRBD1 (5 bases). There are 15 residues in the CDR3. From germline, CDR1 is SEHNR and CDR2 FQNEAQ (reference sequence). Deletions cut 2 bases from V and 6 bases from J, with 14 bases between. The CDR3 nucleotides read TGTGCCAGCAGCTTATATCCGGACATAGCCAATGAGCAGTTCTTC. Amino acids: CASSLYPDIANEQFF.

V is TRBV5-6 and J is TRBJ2-5; D perhaps matches TRBD2 (6 bases). The CDR3 is made up of 14 amino acids. Germline CDR1 reads SGHDT; CDR2 reads YYEEEE. Trimming cost V 2 bases and J 4 bases, with 12 bases left between them. The CDR3 bases are TGTGCCAGCAGCTTATGGCGGGGTGGAGAGACCCAGTACTTC. It encodes CASSLWRGGETQYF.

The chain joins TRBV7-8 to TRBJ2-1, with 10 bases fitting TRBD2. CDR3 length: 15 residues. Per germline, CDR1 SGHVS and CDR2 FQNEAQ. J lost 7 bases, V lost 2 bases, and 5 bases had no gene match. The DNA of the CDR3 is TGTGCCAGCAGCTTACAGCGGGGGGGTAGGAATGAGCAGTTCTTC. It encodes CASSLQRGGRNEQFF. The full variable domain, in which reference TRBV7-8 and TRBJ2-1 provide the parts outside the CDR3, is GAGVSQSPRYKVAKRGQDVALRCDPISGHVSLFWYQQALGQGPEFLTYFQNEAQLDKSGLPSDRFFAERPEGSVSTLKIQRTQQEDSAVYLCASSLQRGGRNEQFFGPGTRLTVL.

This chain joins TRBV14 and TRBJ2-1; D perhaps matches TRBD2 (5 bases). Deletions cut 4 bases from V and 0 bases from J, with 7 bases between. CDR3 length equals 14 residues. Germline assignment: CDR1 SGHDN and CDR2 FVKESK. CDR3 sequence reads: CASSPRGSYNEQFF. DNA for the CDR3: TGTGCCAGCAGCCCCCGGGGCTCCTACAATGAGCAGTTCTTC. The variable domain in full, completed from reference TRBV14 and TRBJ2-1, reads EAGVTQFPSHSVIEKGQTVTLRCDPISGHDNLYWYRRVMGKEIKFLLHFVKESKQDESGMPNNRFLAERTGGTYSTLKVQPAELEDSGVYFCASSPRGSYNEQFFGPGTRLTVL.

The chain recombines TRBV4-3 with TRBJ1-1; 7 bases are a match to TRBD1. Per the germline V gene, CDR1 is LGHNA and CDR2 is YSLEER. This CDR3 region has 15 residues. The V gene end was trimmed by 0 bases and the J gene end by 5 bases; junction bases not matched to a gene: 6. Written as DNA, the CDR3 is TGCGCCAGCAGCCAAGAACAGGGGCTCAGAACTGAAGCTTTCTTT. Its protein is CASSQEQGLRTEAFF.

CDR3 region: CASSPGLVWETQYF. As DNA, the CDR3 is TGTGCCAGCAGCCCGGGACTAGTCTGGGAGACCCAGTACTTC. The V gene is TRBV14, the J gene TRBJ2-5, with 8 bases matching TRBD2. The CDR3 spans 14 residues. Germline V lookup: CDR1 SGHDN, CDR2 FVKESK. With 4 bases clipped from V and 5 bases from J, the junction kept 6 bases outside the gene matches.

The V and J genes are TRBV27 and TRBJ2-5, with 8 bases that match TRBD1. The CDR3 is 14 amino acids. J gave up 4 bases and V 6 bases, and 7 bases lay outside the gene matches. The V gene's germline CDR1 is MNHEY and CDR2 SMNVEV (reference sequence). DNA of the CDR3: TGTGCCAGCAGCCTGGGACAGGTTGGAGAGACCCAGTACTTC. Translated, it gives CASSLGQVGETQYF.

The rearrangement uses TRBV5-6 and TRBJ2-1, with 11 positions matching TRBD2. With 0 bases clipped from V and 5 bases from J, the junction kept 7 bases outside the gene matches. The germline V gene encodes CDR1 SGHDT and CDR2 YYEEEE. The CDR3 runs to 17 residues. The CDR3 loop reads CASSLVWRLAGNNEQFF. The CDR3, as DNA: TGTGCCAGCAGCTTGGTCTGGCGACTAGCGGGGAACAATGAGCAGTTCTTC.